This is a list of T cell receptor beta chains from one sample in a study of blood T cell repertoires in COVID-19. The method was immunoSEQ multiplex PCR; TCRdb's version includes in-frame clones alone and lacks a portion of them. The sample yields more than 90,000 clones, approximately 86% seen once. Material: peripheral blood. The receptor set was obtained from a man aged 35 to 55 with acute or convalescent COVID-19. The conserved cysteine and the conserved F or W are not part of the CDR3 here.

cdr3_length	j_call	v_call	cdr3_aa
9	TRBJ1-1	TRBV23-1	ASTWTGEAF
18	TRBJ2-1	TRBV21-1	ASSKRSTCLGYAGGLEQF
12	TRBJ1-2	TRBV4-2	ASSQETGIYGYT
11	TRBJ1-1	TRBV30	AHRGRMNTEAF
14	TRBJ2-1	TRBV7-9	ASSLVASGNYNEQF
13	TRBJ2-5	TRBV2	ASSDPSRGHETQY
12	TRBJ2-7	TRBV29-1	SVVASAGGYEQY
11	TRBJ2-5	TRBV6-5	ASSSNRGETQY
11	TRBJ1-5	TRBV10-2	ASSGTGNQPQH
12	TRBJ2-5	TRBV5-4	ASSLRESFGTQY
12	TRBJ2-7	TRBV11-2	ASSPGGGVHEQY
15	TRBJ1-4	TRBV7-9	ASSISSRGNANEKLF
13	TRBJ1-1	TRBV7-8	ASSPWTGANTEAF
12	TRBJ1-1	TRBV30	AVQRQGWDTEAF
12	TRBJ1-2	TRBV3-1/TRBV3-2	ASSQDPDTYGYT
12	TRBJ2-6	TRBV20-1	SASQSSGANVLT
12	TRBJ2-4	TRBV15	ATSRGGGENIQY
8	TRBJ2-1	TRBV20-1	SAGGAQQF
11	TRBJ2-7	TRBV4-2	ASSQQIALEQY
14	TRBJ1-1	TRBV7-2	ASSFRGRTRNTEAF
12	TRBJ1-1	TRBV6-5	ASSYSEGATEAF
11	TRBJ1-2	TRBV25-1	ASSSGVYYGYT
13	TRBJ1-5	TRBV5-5	ASSPTVLSNQPQH
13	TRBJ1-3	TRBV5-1	ASSTEIVGGNTIY
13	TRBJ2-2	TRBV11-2	ASSLSYGGTGELF
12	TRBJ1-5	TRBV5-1	ASSPGQDNQPQH
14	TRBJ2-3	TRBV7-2	ASSLGVATSTDTQY
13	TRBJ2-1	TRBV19	ASSIVAGDYNEQF
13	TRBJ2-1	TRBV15	ATSSRDWPYNEQF
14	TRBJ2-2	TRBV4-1	ASSQERSGRRGELF
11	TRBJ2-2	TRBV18	ASSPVDTGELF
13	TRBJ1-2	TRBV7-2	ASSLGHLLNYGYT
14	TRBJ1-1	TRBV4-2	ASSQDGSRMNTEAF
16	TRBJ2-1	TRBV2	ASSEASGGGSSRNEQF
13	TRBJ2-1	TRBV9	ASSAVVGAYNEQF
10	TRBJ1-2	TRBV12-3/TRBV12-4	ASRTDPYGYT
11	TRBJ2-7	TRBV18	ASSGQGRDEQY
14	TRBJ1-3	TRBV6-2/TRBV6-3	ASSYSTGDSGNTIY
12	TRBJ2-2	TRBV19	ASQGLANTGELF
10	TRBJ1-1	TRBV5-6	ASSSTGIEAF
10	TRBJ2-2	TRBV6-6	ASSQNTGELF
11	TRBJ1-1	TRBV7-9	ASSRGANTEAF
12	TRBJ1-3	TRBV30	AWSGGTAGNTIY
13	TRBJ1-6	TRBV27	ASSFRRGNNSPLH
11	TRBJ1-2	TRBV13	ASSLERTGGYT
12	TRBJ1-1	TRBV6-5	ASSTGQGPRNLN
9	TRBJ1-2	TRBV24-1	ASGLSGGYT
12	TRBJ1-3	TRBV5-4	ASSRESSGNTIY
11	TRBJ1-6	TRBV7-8	ASSSFVNSPLH